These T cell receptor beta chains were read from a single sample in a study of long-term antiretroviral therapy in people with HIV. TCRdb's table, derived via immunoSEQ multiplex PCR, lists solely in-frame clones and lacks some. Among some 16,000 clones listed, around 77% were seen once. This material consisted of unsorted PBMCs, taken roughly 2.2 years before starting antiretroviral therapy. Receptor source: a man under 40 with HIV. CDR3s include the opening cysteine and the closing phenylalanine or tryptophan. A D gene is named only where the DNA matches it firmly. The size field is filled for only some rows; it gives once, few, many or a size class.

size	V	D	J	CDR3	DNA
-	TRBV7-3	-	TRBJ2-7	CASSPEPPAAGTYEQYF	TGTGCCAGCAGCCCTGAGCCCCCGGCAGCGGGGACATACGAGCAGTACTTC
-	TRBV30	-	TRBJ1-5	CAWGKGIGGQPQHF	TGTGCCTGGGGAAAGGGGATAGGGGGGCAGCCCCAGCATTTT
-	TRBV5-1	TRBD2	TRBJ2-7	CASSLLAGEGFYEQYF	TGCGCCAGCAGCCTACTAGCGGGGGAAGGATTCTACGAGCAGTACTTC
-	TRBV15	-	TRBJ2-1	CATRRQGSYNEQFF	TGTGCCACCAGGCGGCAGGGGTCCTACAATGAGCAGTTCTTC
-	TRBV27	TRBD2	TRBJ2-1	CASSYSGIGEQFF	TGTGCCAGCAGTTACAGCGGGATTGGTGAGCAGTTCTTC
-	TRBV5-1	-	TRBJ1-3	CASSFLGAEGNTIYF	TGCGCCAGCAGCTTTTTGGGGGCGGAGGGAAACACCATATATTTT
-	TRBV6-6	-	TRBJ2-7	CASSYSDSSRGEQYF	TGTGCCAGCAGTTACTCGGACAGTAGTCGAGGCGAGCAGTACTTC
-	TRBV9	-	TRBJ1-1	CASSPGTTNTEAFF	TGTGCCAGCAGCCCCGGGACAACGAACACTGAAGCTTTCTTT
once	TRBV7-9	TRBD1	TRBJ2-7	CASSLDGQAYEQYF	TGTGCCAGCAGCTTAGATGGACAGGCCTACGAGCAGTACTTC
once	TRBV5-4	-	TRBJ1-6	CASSLRRDWTASSYNSPLHF	TGTGCCAGCAGCTTAAGGAGAGACTGGACCGCGAGCTCCTATAATTCACCCCTCCACTTT
-	TRBV4-2	TRBD2	TRBJ2-7	CASSPVAGAYEQYF	TGTGCCAGCAGCCCAGTAGCGGGGGCGTACGAGCAGTACTTC
-	TRBV6-5	-	TRBJ1-1	CASSYGQGNTEAFF	TGTGCCAGCAGTTACGGGCAGGGGAACACTGAAGCTTTCTTT
-	TRBV5-1	TRBD2	TRBJ2-6	CASSSGLASSGANVLTF	TGCGCCAGCAGCTCCGGACTAGCCAGCTCTGGGGCCAACGTCCTGACTTTC
-	TRBV2	-	TRBJ2-5	CASSETRGDQETQYF	TGTGCCAGCAGTGAAACCAGGGGCGACCAAGAGACCCAGTACTTC
once	TRBV9	-	TRBJ2-3	CASSKGHLSADTQYF	TGTGCCAGCAGCAAGGGACACTTAAGCGCAGATACGCAGTATTTT
-	TRBV5-1	-	TRBJ2-3	CASSLDTTDTQYF	TGCGCCAGCAGCCTAGACACCACAGATACGCAGTATTTT
once	TRBV4-1	-	TRBJ1-1	CASSQRQQTEAFF	TGCGCCAGCAGCCAACGGCAGCAGACTGAAGCTTTCTTT
-	TRBV6-6	-	TRBJ1-1	CASSYREMGTEAFF	TGTGCCAGCAGTTACAGGGAGATGGGGACTGAAGCTTTCTTT